Each of the 11 T cell receptor beta chains below was sequenced from the same sample in a study of blood T cell repertoires in COVID-19. TCRdb's copy holds only in-frame clones and misses some; the assay was immunoSEQ multiplex PCR. The sample has approximately 180,000 clones; under 90% are singletons. The sequencing sample was made of peripheral blood. Every receptor here comes from a person between 65 and 80 years old with COVID-19, enrolled during active disease.

This clone appeared a single time. The chain links TRBV7-6 to TRBJ2-1; TRBD2 matches 11 bases. CDR1 SGHVS and CDR2 FNYEAQ come from the germline V gene. CDR3 length: 16 residues. Unmatched junction bases numbered 8, after V lost 2 bases and J lost 8 bases. The CDR3 loop reads CASSLYGSGGAHEQFF. CDR3 sequence (DNA): TGTGCCAGCAGCTTATATGGTAGCGGGGGGGCCCATGAGCAGTTCTTC.

This clone was picked up a small number of times. The chain joins TRBV29-1 to TRBJ2-1; D not certain. Trimming shortened V by 5 bases and J by 8 bases, and 13 bases separated the two germline ends. CDR3 length: 12 amino acids. CDR1 and CDR2 (germline): SQVTM, ANQGSEA. This CDR3 reads CSVLSSFDEQFF. The CDR3 DNA is TGCAGCGTTCTTTCTAGTTTCGATGAGCAGTTCTTC.

The chain employs TRBV30 and TRBJ1-2; 9 bases are a match to TRBD1. Per germline, CDR1 GTSNPN and CDR2 SVGIG (reference sequence). J lost 4 bases, V lost 3 bases, and 21 bases had no gene match. CDR3 size: 19 residues. CDR3 sequence (DNA): TGTGCCTGGAGGCCCCTAGGGGCGGGACAGGGCCTTCTCCCCTATGGCTACACCTTC. Its translation is CAWRPLGAGQGLLPYGYTF.

CDR3 loop: CASSSRGTGDQPQHF. DNA of the CDR3: TGTGCCAGCAGCTCCCGGGGGACAGGGGATCAGCCCCAGCATTTT. This chain uses TRBV7-2 with TRBJ1-5; 10 positions match TRBD1. The CDR3 spans 15 residues. The J segment lost 5 bases and the V segment lost 4 bases, leaving 5 bases of the junction unmatched. The V gene's germline CDR1 is SGHTA and CDR2 FQGNSA.

The genes are TRBV15 and TRBJ1-6; 12 bases match TRBD1. Germline V gives CDR1 LNHNV, CDR2 YYDKDF (reference sequence). The CDR3 spans 15 residues. V gave up 6 bases and J gave up 9 bases; unmatched junction bases: 6. The CDR3 coding sequence is TGTGCCACCAGGGGACAGGGGGCAAGCGGTTCACCCCTCCACTTT. This encodes CATRGQGASGSPLHF.

This rearrangement joins TRBV19 to TRBJ1-5; 7 bases agree with TRBD1. Germline CDR1 reads LNHDA; CDR2 reads SQIVND (reference sequence). V gave up 3 bases and J gave up 0 bases; unmatched junction bases: 8. This CDR3 has 17 residues. The CDR3 DNA reads TGTGCCAGTAGTATGGAACAGGGGATGTATAGCAATCAGCCCCAGCATTTT. It translates to CASSMEQGMYSNQPQHF. Variable domain in full (rest from reference TRBV19 and TRBJ1-5): DGGITQSPKYLFRKEGQNVTLSCEQNLNHDAMYWYRQDPGQGLRLIYYSQIVNDFQKGDIAEGYSVSREKKESFPLTVTSAQKNPTAFYLCASSMEQGMYSNQPQHFGDGTRLSIL.

The V gene is TRBV5-1, the J gene TRBJ1-6; maybe TRBD1 (5 bases). The CDR3 length is 14 residues. Germline CDR1 and CDR2: SGHRS and YFSETQ. V was clipped by 0 bases and J by 9 bases, with 10 bases between them. CDR3 coding DNA: TGCGCCAGCAGCTTGGCGCCAGGGCCTTCACCCCTCCACTTT. Protein: CASSLAPGPSPLHF.

This clone was observed a single time. This chain uses TRBV18 with TRBJ1-5; perhaps TRBD1 as D (6 bases). Trimming stripped 4 bases from V and 2 bases from J, with 12 bases between. Germline V lookup: CDR1 KGHSH, CDR2 LQKENI. The CDR3 has 15 residues. The CDR3: CASSLGQFGNQPQHF. The DNA for the CDR3 is TGTGCCAGCTCACTGGGACAATTCGGCAATCAGCCCCAGCATTTT. The variable domain in full, with the rest retrieved from reference TRBV18 and TRBJ1-5, is NAGVMQNPRHLVRRRGQEARLRCSPMKGHSHVYWYRQLPEEGLKFMVYLQKENIIDESGMPKERFSAEFPKEGPSILRIQQVVRGDSAAYFCASSLGQFGNQPQHFGDGTRLSIL.

The chain combines TRBV7-3 with TRBJ1-6, with D unresolved. Trimming took off 6 bases at V and 1 base at J, with 13 bases between the two ends. In germline, CDR1 is SGHTA, CDR2 FQGTGA. The CDR3 totals 16 residues. The CDR3 region is CASSPLDGSYNSPLHF. The CDR3 bases are TGTGCCAGCAGTCCTCTTGACGGGTCCTATAATTCACCCCTCCACTTT.

The CDR3 region is CASSYRRGGKDTEAFF. CDR3 coding DNA: TGTGCCAGCAGTTACAGGAGGGGAGGGAAAGACACTGAAGCTTTCTTT. The chain combines TRBV6-2 or TRBV6-3 with TRBJ1-1; D may be TRBD1 (5 bases). The germline V gene has CDR1 MNHEY and CDR2 SVGEGT. V dropped 2 bases and J dropped 3 bases, with 16 bases sitting between them. The CDR3 contains 16 residues.

CDR3 bases: TGCAGCGTTGCCTTCGGACTAGTTCGCGAGCAGTACTTC. Its protein product is CSVAFGLVREQYF. The chain uses TRBV29-1 and TRBJ2-7; 7 bases agree with TRBD2. CDR3 size: 13 residues. Unmatched junction bases numbered 9, after V lost 4 bases and J lost 6 bases. Germline V gene data show CDR1 as SQVTM and CDR2 as ANQGSEA.